A single sample gave rise to the 5 T cell receptor beta chains below, sequenced in a study of cytomegalovirus exposure and HLA in healthy donors. Assay used: immunoSEQ multiplex PCR; TCRdb lists only in-frame clones, some missing. The table lists over 200,000 clones, around 88% of them singletons. The sample taken for sequencing was PBMCs. Every receptor here comes from a woman under 30 in good health and CMV-seronegative.

The table lists this clone with a few counts. This CDR3 reads CASTGTEYNTEAFF. As DNA, the CDR3 is TGTGCCAGCACCGGGACAGAATACAACACTGAAGCTTTCTTT. The chain joins TRBV28 to TRBJ1-1; 7 bases are shared with TRBD1. Trimming at V came to 7 bases and at J to 2 bases, leaving 7 bases not matched to a gene. Germline-derived CDR1 and CDR2 are MDHEN and SYDVKM. This CDR3 has 14 amino acids.

V usage is TRBV28 and J usage is TRBJ2-3; tentative D call: TRBD2 (5 bases). V was shortened by 5 bases and J by 0 bases, with 12 bases between the two germline ends. The CDR3 has 15 amino acids. Germline V gene data show CDR1 as MDHEN and CDR2 as SYDVKM. The CDR3 loop is CASSPLAGSTDTQYF. CDR3 DNA sequence: TGTGCCAGCAGTCCTCTAGCCGGCAGCACAGATACGCAGTATTTT.

The V and J genes are TRBV28 and TRBJ1-5, with 8 bases identical to TRBD1. CDR1 is MDHEN, CDR2 SYDVKM, per germline. J was trimmed by 6 bases and V by 6 bases; bases with no gene match: 13. The CDR3 consists of 16 residues. The CDR3 sequence: CASSFMDRAASQPQHF. For the CDR3, the DNA is TGTGCCAGCAGCTTTATGGACAGGGCGGCGAGTCAGCCCCAGCATTTT.

This clone was recorded only once. The chain is built from TRBV27 and TRBJ2-7; TRBD2 matches 9 bases. Trimming at V came to 3 bases and at J to 7 bases, leaving 4 bases not matched to a gene. CDR3 size: 13 residues. Germline V gene sequence: CDR1 MNHEY, CDR2 SMNVEV (reference sequence). The CDR3 loop is CASSFGLAGEQYF. Written as DNA, the CDR3 is TGTGCCAGCAGTTTTGGGCTAGCGGGAGAGCAGTACTTC.

This chain connects TRBV19 to TRBJ1-2, with 7 positions matching TRBD1. This CDR3 has 15 residues. J lost 8 bases, V lost 5 bases, and 14 bases had no gene match. Germline lookup yields CDR1 LNHDA and CDR2 SQIVND (reference sequence). This chain's CDR3 is CASSGADRMIGGYTF. In nucleotides, the CDR3 is TGTGCCAGTAGTGGGGCGGACAGGATGATCGGGGGCTACACCTTC.